Given below is one T cell receptor beta chain in context. Its recognized antigen is unknown. Base qualities are not recorded, but no much larger clone differs from it by a single base. To sequence the TCRbeta CDR3 region, genomic DNA was isolated from the sorted cells. The immunoSEQ Assay was used for sequencing of TCRbeta CDR3 regions. TCRdb obtained this table from immuneACCESS and retained in-frame rearrangements with V and J assigned. These tables miss some clones; where compared with another copy, unresolved V genes account for less than half of the shortfall, and the remainder is unexplained. This sample holds some 35,000 clones; more than 60% were observed only once. The ten largest clones represent 12% of the sample. CDR1 MDHEN and CDR2 SYDVKM are derived from the germline V gene. V sheds 2 bases and J sheds 3 bases, leaving 8 bases between their ends. Taken from cysteine to phenylalanine, the CDR3 has 14 residues. Of the read, only the CDR3 DNA is kept; its 42 bases are in frame from base 1.

Patients with autoimmune disease history or receiving systemic immunosuppression were excluded from the trial. Peripheral blood for TCR sequencing was collected from all dose cohorts at baseline, on cycle 4 day 1, and on cycle 7 day 1. The samples were taken from a phase I, first-in-human, multicenter, open-label dose-escalation trial of ivuxolimab. Adults with locally advanced or metastatic melanoma, renal cell carcinoma, hepatocellular carcinoma or head and neck squamous cell carcinoma were enrolled in the trial. CD4+ and CD8+ T cells were sorted separately from peripheral blood before TCR sequencing. The data were obtained in a study of OX40 agonist ivuxolimab in advanced cancers. Background on the whole study: Ivuxolimab was a fully human IgG2 agonistic monoclonal antibody targeting the costimulatory receptor OX40 (CD134). Intravenous ivuxolimab was administered to patients every 2 weeks at six dose levels: 0.01, 0.1, 0.3, 1.5, 3 and 10 mg/kg. Among the approximately 50 dose-escalation patients, about 19 had hepatocellular carcinoma, 15 melanoma, 9 renal cell carcinoma and 9 head and neck cancer. In the dose-escalation cohort, 82.7% of patients were male, and the mean age was around 60 years, with a range of about 20 to 90. Patients were allowed to have had prior anti-PD-1, anti-PD-L1 or anti-CTLA-4 therapy, and about 40% of the dose-escalation patients had been treated with checkpoint inhibitors. Partial responses were achieved by three dose-escalation patients, of whom one had hepatocellular carcinoma and two had cutaneous melanoma. Peripheral TCRbeta sequencing aimed to test whether ivuxolimab altered TCR sequence diversity and caused clonal T-cell expansion. The paper describes the monotherapy dose-escalation part (N ≈ 52 patients) of the phase I trial of ivuxolimab.

Points the paper makes about the study in general: Which antigens the clonally expanded peripheral T cells were specific for was not determined. Low levels of normalized T-cell clonal expansion were also shown by some nonresponding patients. After ivuxolimab, CD8+ T cells had more expanded clones than CD4+ T cells on average. In partial responders in the 0.1-3.0 mg/kg groups, normalized peripheral clonal expansion was found to be among the lowest, especially among CD8+ T cells. At doses of 0.1 to 3.0 mg/kg, clonal expansion of both CD4+ and CD8+ blood T cells was observed from baseline to week 6.

The TCR sequence derives from an adult with an advanced solid tumor such as melanoma, head and neck, liver or kidney cancer. The chain uses TRBV28 and TRBJ2-4, with a tentative D gene TRBD1 over 5 matching bases. Sequenced here: CD4+ or CD8+ T cells sorted from blood, sampled in a trial of the OX40 agonist ivuxolimab. In nucleotide form, the sequence is TGTGCCAGCAGTTTACTGGGGCTCAAAAACATTCAGTACTTC. Its coded protein is CASSLLGLKNIQYF.